This T cell receptor (beta chain) emerged from a study of shared clonotypes between healthy human individuals. The length of the CDR3 is 13 residues. Trimming at V came to 7 bases and at J to 8 bases, leaving 5 bases not matched to a gene. Per germline, CDR1 MDHEN and CDR2 SYDVKM. Sequencing was performed with immunoSEQ multiplex PCR; in TCRdb, only in-frame clones are kept and a portion is missing. The sample includes millions of clones, just over 90% seen only once; the top ten take over 0.12%. This TCR came from a man between 18 and 35 years old in good health. Sequences were obtained from naive CD4+ T cells sorted from blood. The sample's subset: CD45RA+ positively selected. The rearrangement uses TRBV28 and TRBJ1-4, with TRBD1 matching over 9 bases. CDR3: CASKDRGSEKLFF. CDR3 in DNA: TGTGCCAGCAAGGACAGGGGATCCGAAAAACTGTTTTTT.